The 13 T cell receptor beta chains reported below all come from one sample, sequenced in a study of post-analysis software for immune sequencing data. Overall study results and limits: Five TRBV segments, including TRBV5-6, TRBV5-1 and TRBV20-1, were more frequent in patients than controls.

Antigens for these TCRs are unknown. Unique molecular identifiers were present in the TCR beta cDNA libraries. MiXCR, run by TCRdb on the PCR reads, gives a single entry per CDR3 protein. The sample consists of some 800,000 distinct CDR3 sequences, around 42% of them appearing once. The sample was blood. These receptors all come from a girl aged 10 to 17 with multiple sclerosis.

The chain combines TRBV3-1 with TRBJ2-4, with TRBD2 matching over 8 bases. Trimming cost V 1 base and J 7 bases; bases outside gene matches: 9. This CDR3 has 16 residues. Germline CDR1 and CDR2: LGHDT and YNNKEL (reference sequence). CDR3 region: CASSQGNKREWNIQYF. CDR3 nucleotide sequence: TGTGCCAGCAGCCAAGGAAATAAGCGGGAGTGGAACATTCAGTACTTC.

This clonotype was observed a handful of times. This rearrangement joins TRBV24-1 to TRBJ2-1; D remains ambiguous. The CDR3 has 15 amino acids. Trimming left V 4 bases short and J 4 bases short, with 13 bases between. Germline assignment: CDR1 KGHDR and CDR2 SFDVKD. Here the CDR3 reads CATSEPRSAYNEQFF. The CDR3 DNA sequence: TGTGCCACCAGTGAGCCAAGGTCCGCATACAATGAGCAGTTCTTC.

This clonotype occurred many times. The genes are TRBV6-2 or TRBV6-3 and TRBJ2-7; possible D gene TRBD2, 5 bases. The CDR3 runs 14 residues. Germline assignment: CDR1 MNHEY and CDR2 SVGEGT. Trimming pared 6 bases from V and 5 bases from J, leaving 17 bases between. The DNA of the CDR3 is TGTGCCAGCAGGATACGGGGAAGCGTGGACGAGCAGTACTTC. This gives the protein CASRIRGSVDEQYF.

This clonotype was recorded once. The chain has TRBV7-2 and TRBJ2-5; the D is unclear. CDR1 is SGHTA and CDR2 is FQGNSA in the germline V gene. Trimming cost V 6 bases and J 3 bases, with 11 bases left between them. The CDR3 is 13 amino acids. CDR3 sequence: CASRHSVEETQYF. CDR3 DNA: TGTGCCAGCAGACACTCCGTCGAAGAGACCCAGTACTTC.

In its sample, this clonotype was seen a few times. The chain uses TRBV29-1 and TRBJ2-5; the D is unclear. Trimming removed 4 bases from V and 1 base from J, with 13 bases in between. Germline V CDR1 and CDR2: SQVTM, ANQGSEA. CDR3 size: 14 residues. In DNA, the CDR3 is TGCAGCGTTGGAGTGCAACCGATCCAAGAGACCCAGTACTTC. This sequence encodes CSVGVQPIQETQYF.

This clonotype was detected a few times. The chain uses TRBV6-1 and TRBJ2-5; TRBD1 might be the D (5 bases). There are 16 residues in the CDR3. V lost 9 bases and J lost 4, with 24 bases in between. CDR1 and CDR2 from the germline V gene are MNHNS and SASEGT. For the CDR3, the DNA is TGTGCCAGTGCTCAGAACGCCCCCAGGGTAGGAGAGACCCAGTACTTC. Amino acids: CASAQNAPRVGETQYF.

In DNA form, the CDR3 reads TGCAGTGCTAACCTACTAGCGGGCCTACTAAGCCGGTCACAAGAGACCCAGTACTTC. Encoded protein: CSANLLAGLLSRSQETQYF. V usage is TRBV20-1 and J usage is TRBJ2-5; TRBD2 agrees at 9 bases. J lost 2 bases, V lost 4 bases, and 20 bases had no gene match. CDR3 length equals 19 residues. The germline V gene encodes CDR1 DFQATT and CDR2 SNEGSKA (reference sequence).

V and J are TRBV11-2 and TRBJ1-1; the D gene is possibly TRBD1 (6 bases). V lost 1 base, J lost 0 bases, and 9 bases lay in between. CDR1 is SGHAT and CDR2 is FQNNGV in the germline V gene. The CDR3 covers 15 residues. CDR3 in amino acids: CASSLGTAVNTEAFF. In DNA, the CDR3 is TGTGCCAGCAGCTTAGGGACAGCTGTGAACACTGAAGCTTTCTTT.

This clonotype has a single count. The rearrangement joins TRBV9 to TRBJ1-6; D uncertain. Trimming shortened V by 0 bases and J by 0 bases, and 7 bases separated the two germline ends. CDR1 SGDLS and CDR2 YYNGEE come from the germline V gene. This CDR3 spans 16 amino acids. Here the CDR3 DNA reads TGTGCCAGCAGCGTAGTTCCCGACTCCTATAATTCACCCCTCCACTTT. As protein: CASSVVPDSYNSPLHF.

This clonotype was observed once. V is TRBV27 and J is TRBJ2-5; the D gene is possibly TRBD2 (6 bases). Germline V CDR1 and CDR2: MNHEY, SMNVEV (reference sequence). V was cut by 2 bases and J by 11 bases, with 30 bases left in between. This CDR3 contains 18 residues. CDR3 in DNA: TGTGCCAGCAGTTTACAAATGGGCGAGGGACTCCTACGAGGGGAGCAGTACTTC. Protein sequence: CASSLQMGEGLLRGEQYF.

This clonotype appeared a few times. CDR3 loop: CASSPNDNEQFF. CDR3 sequence (DNA): TGTGCCAGCAGCCCAAACGACAATGAGCAGTTCTTC. The chain is built from TRBV9 and TRBJ2-1; D gene unclear. The V end lost 4 bases, the J end lost 5 bases, and 7 bases lay between the germline ends. The germline CDR1 and CDR2 sequences are SGDLS and YYNGEE. The CDR3 runs to 12 residues.

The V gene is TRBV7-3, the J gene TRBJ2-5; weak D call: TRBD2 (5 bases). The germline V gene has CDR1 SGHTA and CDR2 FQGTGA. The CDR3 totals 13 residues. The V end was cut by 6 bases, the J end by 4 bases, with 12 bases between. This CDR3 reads CASSRAATETQYF. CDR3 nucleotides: TGTGCCAGCAGTAGAGCGGCCACAGAGACCCAGTACTTC. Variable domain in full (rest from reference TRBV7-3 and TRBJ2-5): GAGVSQTPSNKVTEKGKYVELRCDPISGHTALYWYRQSLGQGPEFLIYFQGTGAADDSGLPNDRFFAVRPEGSVSTLKIQRTERGDSAVYLCASSRAATETQYFGPGTRLLVL.

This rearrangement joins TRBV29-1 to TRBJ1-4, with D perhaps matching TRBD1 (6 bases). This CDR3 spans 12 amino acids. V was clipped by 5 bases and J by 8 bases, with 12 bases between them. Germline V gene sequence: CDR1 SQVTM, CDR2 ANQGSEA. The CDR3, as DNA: TGCAGCGTTCGCGAAGGGGGGGAAAAACTGTTTTTT. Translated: CSVREGGEKLFF.